This TCR beta chain was profiled in a study of T cells in Graves' hyperthyroidism and ophthalmopathy. Study-level points and caveats: Most clonotypes that expanded in the thyroid above 0.001 also showed up in blood.

Germline V gives CDR1 SGHVS, CDR2 FQNEAQ. Trimming took 4 bases from V and 3 from J; bases not matched to a gene: 5. This CDR3 is 15 amino acids long. This clonotype was seen only a few times. What it binds is unknown. RNA transcripts provided the source from which TCR beta CDR3 regions were amplified. The HTBI primer set was used in a first-round RT-PCR of the TCR CDR3. TCRdb reprocessed the multiplex PCR reads with MiXCR, giving one entry per CDR3 protein. In the table there are 500,000 to 700,000 distinct CDR3 sequences, around 15% of which are singletons. The TCR sequence derives from a woman under 30 with Graves' hyperthyroidism. The genes are TRBV7-8 and TRBJ1-5, with 8 bases identical to TRBD1. Specimen: blood. Here the CDR3 reads CASSSSGGLNQPQHF. CDR3 DNA sequence: TGTGCCAGCAGCTCATCAGGGGGCCTCAATCAGCCCCAGCATTTT. The full variable domain, in which reference TRBV7-8 and TRBJ1-5 provide the parts outside the CDR3, is GAGVSQSPRYKVAKRGQDVALRCDPISGHVSLFWYQQALGQGPEFLTYFQNEAQLDKSGLPSDRFFAERPEGSVSTLKIQRTQQEDSAVYLCASSSSGGLNQPQHFGDGTRLSIL.